This T cell receptor (beta chain) originates from a study of blood T cell repertoires in COVID-19. On the study more broadly: Whether acute or convalescent, the COVID-19 samples came from the United States, Italy and Spain. The analysed material was cDNA or gDNA that came from T cells, B-cell-depleted T cells, or PBMCs.

The CDR3 is 19 residues long. The ends were cut back, 0 bases at V and 0 bases at J, with 15 bases in the middle. Per the germline V gene, CDR1 is KGHSH and CDR2 is LQKENI. The repertoire was sequenced with immunoSEQ multiplex PCR; TCRdb's copy has only in-frame clones and lacks some. The sample lists about 420,000 clones, around 90% seen once, with roughly 0.76% in the top ten. Patients at the Seattle site were enrolled during active infection and followed longitudinally. Input material: peripheral blood. V is TRBV18 and J is TRBJ2-6, with D perhaps TRBD2 (7 bases). The sequence came from a man younger than 35 with COVID-19, enrolled during active disease. In DNA, the CDR3 is TGTGCCAGCTCACCACCGCGGGGGCGGCCAAGCTCTGGGGCCAACGTCCTGACTTTC. Translation gives CASSPPRGRPSSGANVLTF. Combining the CDR3 with reference TRBV18 and TRBJ2-6 gives the whole variable domain NAGVMQNPRHLVRRRGQEARLRCSPMKGHSHVYWYRQLPEEGLKFMVYLQKENIIDESGMPKERFSAEFPKEGPSILRIQQVVRGDSAAYFCASSPPRGRPSSGANVLTFGAGSRLTVL.